This T cell receptor beta chain appears in the sequencing data of a study of early T cells in non-severe SARS-CoV-2 infection. At the level of the study: Sequenced material consisted of bulk RNA (from unsorted whole blood), and chains were unpaired.

Trimming shortened V by 3 bases and J by 1 base, and 3 bases separated the two germline ends. The length of the CDR3 is 13 residues. Unique molecular identifiers were added to individual cDNA molecules. TCRdb reanalysed the 5' RACE reads using MiXCR and keeps one entry per CDR3 protein. The repertoire includes 25,000 to 35,000 distinct CDR3 sequences, over 2.5% of them detected once, and 0.7% to 0.9% sits in the top ten. The study's findings and limits: Missing private and CD4 specificities, VDJdb matching favored anti-spike CD8 responses.

This clonotype counts as medium-sized. The antigen remains undetermined. This sequence was found in an adult who was a healthcare worker with PCR-confirmed SARS-CoV-2 infection or an uninfected control (not recorded which). The rearrangement links TRBV12-3 or TRBV12-4 to TRBJ2-2; D ambiguous. Sequencing was performed on whole blood. CDR3 DNA sequence: TGTGCCAGCAGTTTGTTGAACACCGGGGAGCTGTTTTTT. Its protein is CASSLLNTGELFF.